The sample holds one count of the clone carrying this T cell receptor (beta chain). Its antigen is unknown. Different DNA sequences within this sample yield the same CDR3. The data originate from a study of graft-versus-host responses after intestinal transplantation. Study overall: The study gave all recipients anti-thymocyte globulin induction, then tacrolimus and steroids for 2 to 3 years. Broader study findings: Clonal ratios of graft-versus-host to host-versus-graft in allografts were high for patients exhibiting graft-donor T cell macrochimerism. Peak GvH clone levels in circulation were associated with early post-transplant HvG declines. Recipient marrow harbored GvH clones, some of which surfaced first in ileum or blood.

Produced via immunoSEQ multiplex PCR; TCRdb's table is partial and in-frame only. The sample consists of tens of thousands of clones, 90% to 95% of them appearing once. Trimming pared 0 bases from V and 5 bases from J, leaving 3 bases between. Germline CDR1 is SGHDT and CDR2 is YYEEEE. The CDR3 loop spans 12 amino acids. The receptor comes from a human patient who received an intestinal transplant, so some T cells may come from the graft donor. The chain carries TRBV5-6 and TRBJ1-5; D unclear. The sequences come from PBMCs, collected 66 days after intestinal transplant. This CDR3 is CASSLGDQPQHF. CDR3 sequence (DNA): TGTGCCAGCAGCTTGGGGGATCAGCCCCAGCATTTT.